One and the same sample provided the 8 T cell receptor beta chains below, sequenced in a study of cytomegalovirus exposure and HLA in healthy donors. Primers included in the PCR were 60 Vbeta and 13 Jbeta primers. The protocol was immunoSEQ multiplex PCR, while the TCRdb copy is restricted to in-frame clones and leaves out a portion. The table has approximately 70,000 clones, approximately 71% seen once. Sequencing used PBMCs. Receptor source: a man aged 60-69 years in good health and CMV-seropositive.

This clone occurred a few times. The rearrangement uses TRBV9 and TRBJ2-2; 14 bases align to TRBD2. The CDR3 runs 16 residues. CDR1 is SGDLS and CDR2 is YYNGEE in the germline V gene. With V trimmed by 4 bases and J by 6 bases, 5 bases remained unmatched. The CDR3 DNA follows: TGTGCCAGCAGCACGCCGGGACTAGCGGGGGCCGGGGAGCTGTTTTTT. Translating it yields CASSTPGLAGAGELFF.

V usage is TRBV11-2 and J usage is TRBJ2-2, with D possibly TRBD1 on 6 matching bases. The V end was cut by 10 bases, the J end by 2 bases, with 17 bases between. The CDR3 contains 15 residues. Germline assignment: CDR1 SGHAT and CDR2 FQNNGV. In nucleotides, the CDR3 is TGTGCCACTCTAGCCGGGACATCAAACACCGGGGAGCTGTTTTTT. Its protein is CATLAGTSNTGELFF.

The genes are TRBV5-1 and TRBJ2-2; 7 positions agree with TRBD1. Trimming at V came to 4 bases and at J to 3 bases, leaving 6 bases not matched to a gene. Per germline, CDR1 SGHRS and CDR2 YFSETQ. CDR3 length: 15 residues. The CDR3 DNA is TGCGCCAGCAGCCATGACAGGGCGGACACCGGGGAGCTGTTTTTT. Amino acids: CASSHDRADTGELFF.

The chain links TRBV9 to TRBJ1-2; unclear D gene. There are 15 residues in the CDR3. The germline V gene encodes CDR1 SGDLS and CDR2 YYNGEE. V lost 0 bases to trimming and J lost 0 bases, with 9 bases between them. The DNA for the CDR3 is TGTGCCAGCAGCGTAGGACCGACATCTAACTATGGCTACACCTTC. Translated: CASSVGPTSNYGYTF.

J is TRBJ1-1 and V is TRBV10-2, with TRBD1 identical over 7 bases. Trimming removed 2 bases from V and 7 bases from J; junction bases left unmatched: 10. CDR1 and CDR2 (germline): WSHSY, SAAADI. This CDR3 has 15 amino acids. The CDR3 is CASSEAWVGDSEAFF. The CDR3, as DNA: TGCGCCAGCAGTGAGGCTTGGGTAGGGGACAGTGAAGCTTTCTTT.

The CDR3 sequence is CASSEVYSGRNEQFF. The CDR3 coding sequence is TGTGCCAGCAGTGAGGTTTATAGCGGGAGGAATGAGCAGTTCTTC. V usage is TRBV6-4 and J usage is TRBJ2-1; 10 bases agree with TRBD2. V shed 3 bases, J shed 7 bases, and the junction held 6 bases outside the gene matches. Germline V gene lookup returns CDR1 MRHNA and CDR2 SNTAGT. The length of the CDR3 is 15 residues.

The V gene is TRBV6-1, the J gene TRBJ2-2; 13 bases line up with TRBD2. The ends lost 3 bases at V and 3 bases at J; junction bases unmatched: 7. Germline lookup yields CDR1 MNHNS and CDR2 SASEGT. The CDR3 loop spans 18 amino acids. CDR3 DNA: TGTGCCAGCAGTGAGACCGGGACTAGCGGGGATGACACCGGGGAGCTGTTTTTT. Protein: CASSETGTSGDDTGELFF.

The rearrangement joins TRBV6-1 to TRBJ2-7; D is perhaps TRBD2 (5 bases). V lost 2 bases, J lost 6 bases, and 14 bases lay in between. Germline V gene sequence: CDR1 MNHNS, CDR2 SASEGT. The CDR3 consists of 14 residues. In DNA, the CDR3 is TGTGCCAGCAGTGAACTCGGGAAAGGGAGCGAGCAGTACTTC. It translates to CASSELGKGSEQYF.